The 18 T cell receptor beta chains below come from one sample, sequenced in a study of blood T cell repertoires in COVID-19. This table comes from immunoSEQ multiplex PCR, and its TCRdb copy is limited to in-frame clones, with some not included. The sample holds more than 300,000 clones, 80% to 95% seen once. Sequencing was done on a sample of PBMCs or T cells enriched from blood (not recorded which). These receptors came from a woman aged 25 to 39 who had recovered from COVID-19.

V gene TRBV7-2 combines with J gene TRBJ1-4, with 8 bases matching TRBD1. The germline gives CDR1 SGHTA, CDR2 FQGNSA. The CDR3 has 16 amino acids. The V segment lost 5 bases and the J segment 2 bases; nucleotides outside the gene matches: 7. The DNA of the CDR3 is TGTGCCAGCAGCATCGGACAGGGCGGGACTAATGAAAAACTGTTTTTT. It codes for CASSIGQGGTNEKLFF.

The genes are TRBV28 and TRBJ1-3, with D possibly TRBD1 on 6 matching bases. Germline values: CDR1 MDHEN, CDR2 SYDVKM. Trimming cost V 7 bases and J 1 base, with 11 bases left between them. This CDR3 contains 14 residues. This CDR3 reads CASTQGGSGNTIYF. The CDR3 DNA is TGTGCCAGCACCCAAGGGGGATCTGGAAACACCATATATTTT.

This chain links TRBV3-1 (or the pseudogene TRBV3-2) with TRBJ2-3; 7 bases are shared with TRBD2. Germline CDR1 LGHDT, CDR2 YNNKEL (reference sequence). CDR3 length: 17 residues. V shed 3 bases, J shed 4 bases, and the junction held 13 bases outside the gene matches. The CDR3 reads CASSHSRRAGVPDTQYF. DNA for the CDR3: TGTGCCAGCAGCCACTCTCGTCGGGCGGGGGTTCCAGATACGCAGTATTTT.

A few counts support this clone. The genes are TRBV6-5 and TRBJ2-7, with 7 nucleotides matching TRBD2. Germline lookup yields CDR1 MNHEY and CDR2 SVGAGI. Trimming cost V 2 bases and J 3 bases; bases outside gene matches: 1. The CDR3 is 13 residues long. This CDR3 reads CASSYTGGYEQYF. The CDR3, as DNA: TGTGCCAGCAGTTACACGGGGGGCTACGAGCAGTACTTC.

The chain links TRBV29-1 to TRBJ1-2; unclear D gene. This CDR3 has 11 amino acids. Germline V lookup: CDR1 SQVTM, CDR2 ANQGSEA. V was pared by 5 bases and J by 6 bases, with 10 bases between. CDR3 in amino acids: CSVRGPHGYTF. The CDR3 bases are TGCAGCGTTCGAGGGCCTCATGGCTACACCTTC.

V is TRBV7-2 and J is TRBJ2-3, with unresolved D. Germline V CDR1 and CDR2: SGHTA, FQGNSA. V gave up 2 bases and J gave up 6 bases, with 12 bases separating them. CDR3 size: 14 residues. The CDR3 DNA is TGTGCCAGCAGCTTACGGTCTGCGGCGGATACGCAGTATTTT. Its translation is CASSLRSAADTQYF.

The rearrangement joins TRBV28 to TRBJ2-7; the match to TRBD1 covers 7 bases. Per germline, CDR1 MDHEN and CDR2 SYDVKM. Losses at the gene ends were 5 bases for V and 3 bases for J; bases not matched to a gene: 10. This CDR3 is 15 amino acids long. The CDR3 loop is CASSGDREFNYEQYF. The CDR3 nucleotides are TGTGCCAGCAGTGGGGACAGAGAGTTTAACTACGAGCAGTACTTC. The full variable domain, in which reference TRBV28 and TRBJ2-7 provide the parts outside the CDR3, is DVKVTQSSRYLVKRTGEKVFLECVQDMDHENMFWYRQDPGLGLRLIYFSYDVKMKEKGDIPEGYSVSREKKERFSLILESASTNQTSMYLCASSGDREFNYEQYFGPGTRLTVT.

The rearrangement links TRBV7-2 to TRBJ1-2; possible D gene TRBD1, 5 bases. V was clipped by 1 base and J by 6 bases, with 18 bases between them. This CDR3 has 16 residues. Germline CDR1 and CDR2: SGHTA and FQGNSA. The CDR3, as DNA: TGTGCCAGCAGCTTAGTATTTGGGGGGACGGAGAATGGCTACACCTTC. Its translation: CASSLVFGGTENGYTF.

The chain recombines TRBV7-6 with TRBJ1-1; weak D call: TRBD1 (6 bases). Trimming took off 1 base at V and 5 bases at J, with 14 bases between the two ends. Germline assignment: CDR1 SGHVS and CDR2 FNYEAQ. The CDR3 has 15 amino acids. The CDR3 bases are TGTGCCAGCAGCTTAGACCCACAGGGCTTGACTGAAGCTTTCTTT. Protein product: CASSLDPQGLTEAFF.

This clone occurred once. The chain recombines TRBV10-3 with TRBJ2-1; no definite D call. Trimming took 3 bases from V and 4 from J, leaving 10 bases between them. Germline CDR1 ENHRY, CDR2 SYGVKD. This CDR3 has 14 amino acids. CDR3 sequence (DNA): TGTGCCATCAGTGATCCGCTAGGATACAATGAGCAGTTCTTC. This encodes CAISDPLGYNEQFF.

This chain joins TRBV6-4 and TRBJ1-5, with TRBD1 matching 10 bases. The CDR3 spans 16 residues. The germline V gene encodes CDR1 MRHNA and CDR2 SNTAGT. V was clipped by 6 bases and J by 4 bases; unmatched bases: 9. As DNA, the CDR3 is TGTGCCAGCAGGGCCTGGGACAGGGGTTGTAATCAGCCCCAGCATTTT. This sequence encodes CASRAWDRGCNQPQHF.

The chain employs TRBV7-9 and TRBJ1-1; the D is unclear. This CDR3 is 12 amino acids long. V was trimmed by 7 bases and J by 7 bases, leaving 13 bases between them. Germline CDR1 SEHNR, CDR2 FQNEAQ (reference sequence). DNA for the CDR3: TGTGCCAGCACCCCCACCCACAGTGAAGCTTTCTTT. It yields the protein CASTPTHSEAFF.

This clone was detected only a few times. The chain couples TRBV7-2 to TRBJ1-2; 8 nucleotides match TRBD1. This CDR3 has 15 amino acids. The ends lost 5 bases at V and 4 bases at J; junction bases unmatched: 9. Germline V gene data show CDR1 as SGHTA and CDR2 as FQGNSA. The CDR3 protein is CASSIHAGGGYGYTF. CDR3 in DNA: TGTGCCAGCAGCATACATGCAGGGGGCGGCTATGGCTACACCTTC.

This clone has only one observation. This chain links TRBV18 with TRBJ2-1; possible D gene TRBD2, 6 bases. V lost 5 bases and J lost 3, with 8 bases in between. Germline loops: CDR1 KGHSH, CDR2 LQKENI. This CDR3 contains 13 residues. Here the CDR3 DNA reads TGTGCCAGCTCAGGGACTGACTACAATGAGCAGTTCTTC. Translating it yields CASSGTDYNEQFF.

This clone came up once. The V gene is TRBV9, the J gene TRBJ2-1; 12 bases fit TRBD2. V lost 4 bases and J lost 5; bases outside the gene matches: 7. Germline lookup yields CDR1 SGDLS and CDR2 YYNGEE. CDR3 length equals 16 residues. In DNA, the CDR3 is TGTGCCAGCAGCCCGACACTAGCGGGGGGCCACAATGAGCAGTTCTTC. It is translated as CASSPTLAGGHNEQFF.

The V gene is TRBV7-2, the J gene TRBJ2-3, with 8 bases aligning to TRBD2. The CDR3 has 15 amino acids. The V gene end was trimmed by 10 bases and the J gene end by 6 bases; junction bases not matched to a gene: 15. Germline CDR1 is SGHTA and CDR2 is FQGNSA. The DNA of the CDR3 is TGTGCCACCCGGGGGGGGCAGATAGGGGCCGATACGCAGTATTTT. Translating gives CATRGGQIGADTQYF.

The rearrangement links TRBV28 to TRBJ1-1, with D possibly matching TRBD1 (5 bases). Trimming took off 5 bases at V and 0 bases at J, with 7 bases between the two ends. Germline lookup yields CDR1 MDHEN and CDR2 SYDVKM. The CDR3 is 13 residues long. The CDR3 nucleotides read TGTGCCAGCAGTGGGGCGATGAACACTGAAGCTTTCTTT. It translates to CASSGAMNTEAFF.

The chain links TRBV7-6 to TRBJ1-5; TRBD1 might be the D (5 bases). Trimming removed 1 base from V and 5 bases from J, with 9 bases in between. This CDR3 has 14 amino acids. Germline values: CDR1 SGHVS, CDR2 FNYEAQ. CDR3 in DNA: TGTGCCAGCAGCTTAGTCTCGGGGGATCAGCCCCAGCATTTT. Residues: CASSLVSGDQPQHF.